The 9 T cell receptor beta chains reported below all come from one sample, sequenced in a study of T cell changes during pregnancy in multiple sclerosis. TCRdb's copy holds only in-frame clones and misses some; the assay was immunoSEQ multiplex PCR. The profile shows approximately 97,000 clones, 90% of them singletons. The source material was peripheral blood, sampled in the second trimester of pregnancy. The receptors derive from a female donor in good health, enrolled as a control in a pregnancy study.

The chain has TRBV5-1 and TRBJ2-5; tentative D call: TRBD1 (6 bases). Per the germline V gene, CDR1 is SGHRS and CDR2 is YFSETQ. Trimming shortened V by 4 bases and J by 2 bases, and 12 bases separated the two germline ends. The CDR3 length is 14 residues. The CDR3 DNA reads TGCGCCAGCAGCACACAGGGTGGACAAGAGACCCAGTACTTC. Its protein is CASSTQGGQETQYF.

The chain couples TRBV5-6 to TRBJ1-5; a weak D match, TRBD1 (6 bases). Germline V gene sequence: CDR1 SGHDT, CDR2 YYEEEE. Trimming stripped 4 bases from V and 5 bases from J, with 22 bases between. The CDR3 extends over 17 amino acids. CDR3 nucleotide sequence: TGTGCCAGCAGCCAGTACCGGCTTGACAGGACCCATCAGCCCCAGCATTTT. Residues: CASSQYRLDRTHQPQHF.

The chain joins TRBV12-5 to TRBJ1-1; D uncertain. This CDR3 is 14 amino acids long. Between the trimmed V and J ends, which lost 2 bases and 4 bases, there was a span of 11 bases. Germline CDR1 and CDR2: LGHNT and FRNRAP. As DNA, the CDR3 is TGTGCTAGTGGTTTGATTCATGGCGGCACTGAAGCTTTCTTT. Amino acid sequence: CASGLIHGGTEAFF.

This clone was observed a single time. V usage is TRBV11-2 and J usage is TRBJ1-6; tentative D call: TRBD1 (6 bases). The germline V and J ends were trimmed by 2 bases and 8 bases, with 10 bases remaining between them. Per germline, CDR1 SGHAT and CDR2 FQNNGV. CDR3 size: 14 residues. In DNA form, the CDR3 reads TGTGCCAGCAGCTTAATTACAGGGTATTCACCCCTCCACTTT. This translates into CASSLITGYSPLHF.

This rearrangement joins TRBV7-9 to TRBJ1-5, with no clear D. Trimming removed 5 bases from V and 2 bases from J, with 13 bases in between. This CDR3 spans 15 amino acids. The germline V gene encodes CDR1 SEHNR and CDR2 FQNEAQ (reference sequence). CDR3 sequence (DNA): TGTGCCAGCAGCGCCCCCGGCCGGGGCAATCAGCCCCAGCATTTT. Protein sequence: CASSAPGRGNQPQHF.

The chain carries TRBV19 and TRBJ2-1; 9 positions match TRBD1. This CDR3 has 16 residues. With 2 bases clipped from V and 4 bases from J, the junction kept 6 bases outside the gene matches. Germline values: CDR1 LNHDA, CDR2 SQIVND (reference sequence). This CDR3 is CASSISGDRVYNEQFF. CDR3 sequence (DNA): TGTGCCAGTAGTATATCAGGGGACAGGGTTTACAATGAGCAGTTCTTC.

The CDR3 region is CASSEERRSSPLHF. The CDR3 DNA follows: TGTGCCAGCAGTGAAGAAAGGAGGAGTTCACCCCTCCACTTT. The rearrangement joins TRBV2 to TRBJ1-6; unclear D gene. The CDR3 extends over 14 amino acids. The V end lost 1 base, the J end lost 9 bases, and 10 bases lay between the germline ends. Germline-derived CDR1 and CDR2 are SNHLY and FYNNEI. Full variable domain (rest looked up from reference TRBV2 and TRBJ1-6): EPEVTQTPSHQVTQMGQEVILRCVPISNHLYFYWYRQILGQKVEFLVSFYNNEISEKSEIFDDQFSVERPDGSNFTLKIRSTKLEDSAMYFCASSEERRSSPLHFGNGTRLTVT.

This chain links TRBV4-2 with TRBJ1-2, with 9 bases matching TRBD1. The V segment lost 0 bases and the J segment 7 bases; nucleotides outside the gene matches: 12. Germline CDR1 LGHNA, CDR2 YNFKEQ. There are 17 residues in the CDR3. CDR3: CASSQDITRQGEGGYTF. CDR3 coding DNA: TGTGCCAGCAGCCAAGATATTACGAGACAGGGGGAGGGTGGCTACACCTTC.

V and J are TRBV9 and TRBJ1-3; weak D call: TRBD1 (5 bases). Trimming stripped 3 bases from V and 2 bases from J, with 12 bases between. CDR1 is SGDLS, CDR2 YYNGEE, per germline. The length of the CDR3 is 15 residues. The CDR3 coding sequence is TGTGCCAGCAGCGGCACAGGCCGACCTGGAAACACCATATATTTT. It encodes CASSGTGRPGNTIYF.